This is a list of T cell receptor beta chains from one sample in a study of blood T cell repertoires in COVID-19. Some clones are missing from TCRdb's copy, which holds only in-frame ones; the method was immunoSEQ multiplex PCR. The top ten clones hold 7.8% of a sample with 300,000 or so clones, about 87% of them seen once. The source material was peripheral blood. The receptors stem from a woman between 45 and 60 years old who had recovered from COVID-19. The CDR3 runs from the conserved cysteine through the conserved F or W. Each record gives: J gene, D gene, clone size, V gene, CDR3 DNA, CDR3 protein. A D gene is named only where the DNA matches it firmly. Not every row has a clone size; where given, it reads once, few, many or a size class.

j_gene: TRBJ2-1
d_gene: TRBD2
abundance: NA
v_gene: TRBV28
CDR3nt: TGTGCCAGCAGCAATGGGGGGAGGGTCCTACATGAGCAGTTCTTC
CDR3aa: CASSNGGRVLHEQFF

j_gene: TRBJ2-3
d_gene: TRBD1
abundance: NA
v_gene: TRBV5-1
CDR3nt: TGCGCCAGCAGCTTGGACGGGACAGGTACCGCGGATACGCAGTATTTT
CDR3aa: CASSLDGTGTADTQYF

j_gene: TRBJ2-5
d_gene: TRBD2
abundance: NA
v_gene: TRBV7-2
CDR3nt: TGTGCCAGCAGCCGGGTAGCGGGGAGCTGGGAGACCCAGTACTTC
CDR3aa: CASSRVAGSWETQYF

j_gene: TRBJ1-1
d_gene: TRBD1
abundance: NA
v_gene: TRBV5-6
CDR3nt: TGTGCCAGCAGCCGGGGACAGGGTGTTAACACTGAAGCTTTCTTT
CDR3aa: CASSRGQGVNTEAFF

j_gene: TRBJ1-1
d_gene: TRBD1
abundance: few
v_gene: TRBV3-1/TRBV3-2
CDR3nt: TGTGCCAGCAGCGTCGGACAGGGAGGATCTGAAGCTTTCTTT
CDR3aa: CASSVGQGGSEAFF

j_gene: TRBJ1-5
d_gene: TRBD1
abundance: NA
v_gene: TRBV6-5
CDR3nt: TGTGCCATCTGGACAGGGGTTGGTCAGCCCCAGCATTTT
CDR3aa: CAIWTGVGQPQHF

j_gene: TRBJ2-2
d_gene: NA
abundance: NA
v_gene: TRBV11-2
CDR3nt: TGTGCCAGCAGCCCGGCGGCCGGGGAGCTGTTTTTT
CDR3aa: CASSPAAGELFF

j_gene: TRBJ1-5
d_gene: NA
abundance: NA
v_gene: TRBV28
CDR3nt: TGTGCCAGCAGTTTCATCAGGGGCAATCAGCCCCAGCATTTT
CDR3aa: CASSFIRGNQPQHF

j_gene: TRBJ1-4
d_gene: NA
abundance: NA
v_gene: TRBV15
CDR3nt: TGTGCCACCAGCAGACGACAGACCGAAAAGCTGTTTTTT
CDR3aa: CATSRRQTEKLFF

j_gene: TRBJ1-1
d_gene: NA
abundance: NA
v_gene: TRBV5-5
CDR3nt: TGTGCCAGCAGCTTCATTACGGACAGGAACACTGAAGCTTTCTTT
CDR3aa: CASSFITDRNTEAFF

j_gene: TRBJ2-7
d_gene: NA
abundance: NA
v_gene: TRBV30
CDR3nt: TGTGCCTGGAGCAGAGGGTTCGAGCAGTACTTC
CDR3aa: CAWSRGFEQYF

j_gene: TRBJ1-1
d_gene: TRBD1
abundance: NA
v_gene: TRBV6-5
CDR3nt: TGTGCCAGCAGTCGGACAGGGTATCGGATTGAAGCTTTCTTT
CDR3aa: CASSRTGYRIEAFF

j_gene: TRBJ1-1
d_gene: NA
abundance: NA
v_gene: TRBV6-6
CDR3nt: TGTGCCAGCAGTTACTCGACTCGCGGTACTGAAGCTTTCTTT
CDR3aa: CASSYSTRGTEAFF

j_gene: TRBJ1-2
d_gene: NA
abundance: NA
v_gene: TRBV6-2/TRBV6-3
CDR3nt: TGTGCCAGCAGTACAAGGCGGGTAAACTATGGCTACACCTTC
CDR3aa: CASSTRRVNYGYTF

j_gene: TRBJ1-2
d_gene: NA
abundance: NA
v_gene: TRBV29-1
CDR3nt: TGCAGCGTTGTCAGGGACTATGGCTACACCTTC
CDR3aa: CSVVRDYGYTF

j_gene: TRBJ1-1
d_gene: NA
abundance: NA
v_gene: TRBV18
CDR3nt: TGTGCCAGCTCACCAGGGGGGGCGGACACTGAAGCTTTCTTT
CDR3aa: CASSPGGADTEAFF

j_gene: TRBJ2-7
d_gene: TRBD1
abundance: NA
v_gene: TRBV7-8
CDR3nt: TGTGCCAGCACCATGACAGGGGGCTACGAGCAGTACTTC
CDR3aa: CASTMTGGYEQYF

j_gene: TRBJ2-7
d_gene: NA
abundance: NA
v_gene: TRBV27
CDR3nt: TGTGCCAGCTCCCAGCGGGGACAGGCTTACTTC
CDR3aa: CASSQRGQAYF

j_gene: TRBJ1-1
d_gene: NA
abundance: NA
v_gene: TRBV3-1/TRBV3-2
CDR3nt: TGTGCCAGCAGCCAAGTGGGGGGATCGAACACTGAAGCTTTCTTT
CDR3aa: CASSQVGGSNTEAFF

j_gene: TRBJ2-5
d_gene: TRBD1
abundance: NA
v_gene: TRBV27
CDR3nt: TGTGCCAGCAGATCCGGGACAGGGGGCCTAGAGGAGACCCAGTACTTC
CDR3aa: CASRSGTGGLEETQYF

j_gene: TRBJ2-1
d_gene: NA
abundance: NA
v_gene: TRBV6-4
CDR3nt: TGTGCCAGCAACCACGAGGACTTAGTCCCTTCCAATGAGCAGTTCTTC
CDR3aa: CASNHEDLVPSNEQFF

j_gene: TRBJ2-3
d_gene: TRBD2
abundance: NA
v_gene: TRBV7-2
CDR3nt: TGTGCCAGCAGCAGAACTAGCGGGAGACCAGATACGCAGTATTTT
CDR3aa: CASSRTSGRPDTQYF

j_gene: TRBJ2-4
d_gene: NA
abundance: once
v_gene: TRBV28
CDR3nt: TGTGCCAGCAGTTTTAGTTTGGCGGGGGCCAAAAACATTCAGTACTTC
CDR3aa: CASSFSLAGAKNIQYF

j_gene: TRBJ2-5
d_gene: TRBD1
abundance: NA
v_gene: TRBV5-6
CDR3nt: TGTGCCAGCAGCTTGACCGGACAGGGTGAGACCCAGTACTTC
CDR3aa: CASSLTGQGETQYF

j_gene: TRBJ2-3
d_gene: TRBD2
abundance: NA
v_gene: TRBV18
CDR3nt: TGTGCCAGCTCACCGTCCCTATGGACTAGCGGGACTGGCACAGATACGCAGTATTTT
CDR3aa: CASSPSLWTSGTGTDTQYF

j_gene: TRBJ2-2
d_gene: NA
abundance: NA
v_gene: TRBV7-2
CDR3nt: TGTGCCAGCAGCTTAGAGGGGGTAACCGGGGAGCTGTTTTTT
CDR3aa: CASSLEGVTGELFF

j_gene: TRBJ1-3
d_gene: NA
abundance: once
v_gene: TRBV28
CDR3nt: TGTGCCAGCAGCATGGACAGCTCTGGAAACACCATATATTTT
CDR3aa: CASSMDSSGNTIYF

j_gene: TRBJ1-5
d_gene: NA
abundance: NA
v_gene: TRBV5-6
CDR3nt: TGTGCCAGCAGCTTGGACGGGCAGGGGATTGGCAATCAGCCCCAGCATTTT
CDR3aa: CASSLDGQGIGNQPQHF

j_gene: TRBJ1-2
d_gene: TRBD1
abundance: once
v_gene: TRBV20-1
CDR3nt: TGCAGTGTCCGACAGGGGGTTGGCTACACCTTC
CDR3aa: CSVRQGVGYTF

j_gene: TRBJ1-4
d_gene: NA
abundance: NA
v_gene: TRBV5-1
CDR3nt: TGCGCCAGCAGCTCGGGTATCACGGAAAAACTGTTTTTT
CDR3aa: CASSSGITEKLFF

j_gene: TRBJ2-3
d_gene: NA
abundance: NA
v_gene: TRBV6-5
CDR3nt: TGTGCCAACAGTTACGGACAGATCACAGATACGCAGTATTTT
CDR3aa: CANSYGQITDTQYF

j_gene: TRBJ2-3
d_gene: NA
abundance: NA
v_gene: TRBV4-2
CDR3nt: TGTGCCAGCAGCCAAGGGGCCCCAGATACGCAGTATTTT
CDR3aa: CASSQGAPDTQYF

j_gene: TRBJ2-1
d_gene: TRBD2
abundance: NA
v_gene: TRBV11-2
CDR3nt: TGTGCCAGCAGCTTAGTTGCGGGAGGCCCCTATGAGCAGTTCTTC
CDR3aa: CASSLVAGGPYEQFF

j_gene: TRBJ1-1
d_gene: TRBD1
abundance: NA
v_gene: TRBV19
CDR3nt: TGTGCCAGTAGCGGGACAGTGAACACTGAAGCTTTCTTT
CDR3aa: CASSGTVNTEAFF

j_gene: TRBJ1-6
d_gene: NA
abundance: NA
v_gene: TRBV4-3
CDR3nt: TGCGCCAGCAGCCAAAATACCTGGAGCTATTCACCCCTCCACTTT
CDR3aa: CASSQNTWSYSPLHF

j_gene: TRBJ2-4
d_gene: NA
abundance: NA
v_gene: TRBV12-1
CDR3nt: TGTGCCAGCAGCCCTCCTGCAGGACAGGGGTCTCACCGAGCCAAAAACATTCAGTACTTC
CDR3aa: CASSPPAGQGSHRAKNIQYF

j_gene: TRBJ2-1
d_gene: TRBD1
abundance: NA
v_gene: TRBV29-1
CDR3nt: TGCAGCGGATACCGGGACAGGGGAGATAATGAGCAGTTCTTC
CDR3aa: CSGYRDRGDNEQFF

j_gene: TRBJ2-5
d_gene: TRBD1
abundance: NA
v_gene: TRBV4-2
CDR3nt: TGTGCCAGCAGCCAAGATTACAGGGGGCGCGAGACCCAGTACTTC
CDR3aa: CASSQDYRGRETQYF

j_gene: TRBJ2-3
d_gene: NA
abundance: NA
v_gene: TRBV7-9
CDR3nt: TGTGCCAGCAGGACAGGTCCCGGTTATGCAGATACGCAGTATTTT
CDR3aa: CASRTGPGYADTQYF

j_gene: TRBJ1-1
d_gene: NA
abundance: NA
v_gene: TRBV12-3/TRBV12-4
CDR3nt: TGTGCCAGCAGTTTGGGGCCCGGGTCTGAAGCTTTCTTT
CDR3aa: CASSLGPGSEAFF